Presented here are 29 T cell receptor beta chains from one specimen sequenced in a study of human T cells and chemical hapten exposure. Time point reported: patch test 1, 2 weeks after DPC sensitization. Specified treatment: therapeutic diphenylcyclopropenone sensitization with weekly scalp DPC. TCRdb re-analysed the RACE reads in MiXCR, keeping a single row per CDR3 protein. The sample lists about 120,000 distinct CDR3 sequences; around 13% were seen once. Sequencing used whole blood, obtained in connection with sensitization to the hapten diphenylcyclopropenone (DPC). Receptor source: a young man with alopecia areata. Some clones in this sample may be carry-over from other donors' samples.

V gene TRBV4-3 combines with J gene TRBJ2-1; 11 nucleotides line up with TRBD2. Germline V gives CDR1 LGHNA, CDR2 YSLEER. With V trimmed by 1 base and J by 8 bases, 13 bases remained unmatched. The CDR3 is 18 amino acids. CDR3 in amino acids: CASSQGRPGLAEGYEQFF. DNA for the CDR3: TGCGCCAGCAGCCAAGGGCGTCCGGGACTAGCGGAGGGCTATGAGCAGTTCTTC.

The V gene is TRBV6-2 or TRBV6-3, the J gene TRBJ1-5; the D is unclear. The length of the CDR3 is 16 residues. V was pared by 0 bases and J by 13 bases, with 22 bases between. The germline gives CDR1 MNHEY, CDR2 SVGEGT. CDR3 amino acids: CASSYSNTFSNQQQHF. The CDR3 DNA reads TGTGCCAGCAGTTACTCGAACACCTTTAGCAATCAGCAACAGCATTTT.

In DNA form, the CDR3 reads TGCAGTGCTAGGAAGACAGGGGTGAACACTGAAGCTTTCTTT. As protein: CSARKTGVNTEAFF. The rearrangement joins TRBV20-1 to TRBJ1-1, with TRBD1 matching 8 bases. CDR3 length equals 14 residues. Germline CDR1 reads DFQATT; CDR2 reads SNEGSKA (reference sequence). J lost 0 bases, V lost 3 bases, and 3 bases had no gene match.

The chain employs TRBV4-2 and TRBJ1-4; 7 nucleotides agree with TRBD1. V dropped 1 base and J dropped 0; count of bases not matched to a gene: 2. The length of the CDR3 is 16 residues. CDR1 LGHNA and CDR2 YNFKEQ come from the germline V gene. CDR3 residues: CASSQGTGATNEKLFF. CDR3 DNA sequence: TGTGCCAGCAGCCAAGGGACAGGAGCAACTAATGAAAAACTGTTTTTT.

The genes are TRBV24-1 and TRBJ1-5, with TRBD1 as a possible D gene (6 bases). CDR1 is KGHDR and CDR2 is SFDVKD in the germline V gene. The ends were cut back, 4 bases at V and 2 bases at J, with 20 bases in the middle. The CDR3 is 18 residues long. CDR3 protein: CATSDPGYRVEGNQPQHF. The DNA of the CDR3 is TGTGCCACCAGTGACCCTGGATACAGGGTGGAGGGCAATCAGCCCCAGCATTTT.

CDR3 sequence: CSASGGPSSYNEQFF. CDR3 bases: TGCAGTGCTAGCGGGGGGCCCAGCTCCTACAATGAGCAGTTCTTC. The chain links TRBV20-1 to TRBJ2-1; a weak D match, TRBD2 (7 bases). Trimming took off 3 bases at V and 0 bases at J, with 12 bases between the two ends. Germline CDR1 reads DFQATT; CDR2 reads SNEGSKA (reference sequence). This CDR3 has 15 amino acids.

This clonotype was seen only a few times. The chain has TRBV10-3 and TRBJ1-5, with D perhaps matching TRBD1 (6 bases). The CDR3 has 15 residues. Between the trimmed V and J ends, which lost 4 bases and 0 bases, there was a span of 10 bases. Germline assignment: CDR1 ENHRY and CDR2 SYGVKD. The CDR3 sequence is CAISVGDNSNQPQHF. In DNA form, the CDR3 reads TGTGCCATCAGTGTTGGGGACAATAGCAATCAGCCCCAGCATTTT.

The DNA for the CDR3 is TGTGCCAGCAGCCAAGTCGGGAGAGCTGGGGCCAACGTCCTGACTTTC. This encodes CASSQVGRAGANVLTF. The rearrangement uses TRBV4-2 and TRBJ2-6; D possibly corresponds to TRBD2 (6 bases). The CDR3 loop spans 16 amino acids. Germline V CDR1 and CDR2: LGHNA, YNFKEQ. V was cut by 1 base and J by 2 bases, with 9 bases left in between.

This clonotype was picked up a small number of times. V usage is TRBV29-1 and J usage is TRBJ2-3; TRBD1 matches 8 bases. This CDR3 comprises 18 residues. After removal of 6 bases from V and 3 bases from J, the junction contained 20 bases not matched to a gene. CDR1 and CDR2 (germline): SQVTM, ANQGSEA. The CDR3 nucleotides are TGCAGCGTCTGGTTGACAGGGGTGCTCAGCGGTACGACAGATACGCAGTATTTT. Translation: CSVWLTGVLSGTTDTQYF.

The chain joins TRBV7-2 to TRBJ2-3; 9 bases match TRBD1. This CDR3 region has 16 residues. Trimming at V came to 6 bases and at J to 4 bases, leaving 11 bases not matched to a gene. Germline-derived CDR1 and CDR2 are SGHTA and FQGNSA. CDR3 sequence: CASRRPDRGLPDTQYF. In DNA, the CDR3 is TGTGCCAGCAGACGACCGGACAGGGGATTGCCAGATACGCAGTATTTT.

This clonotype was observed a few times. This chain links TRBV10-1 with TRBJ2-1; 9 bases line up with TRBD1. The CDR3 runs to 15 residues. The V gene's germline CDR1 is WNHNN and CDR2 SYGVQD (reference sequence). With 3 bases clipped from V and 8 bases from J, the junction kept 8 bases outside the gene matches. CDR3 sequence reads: CASSDMTGGSYEQFF. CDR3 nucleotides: TGCGCCAGCAGTGATATGACAGGGGGTAGCTATGAGCAGTTCTTC.

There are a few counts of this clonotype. CDR3 residues: CASSPGGWEQYV. The CDR3 DNA reads TGTGCCAGCTCACCAGGGGGCTGGGAGCAGTACGTC. V usage is TRBV18 and J usage is TRBJ2-7, with D possibly TRBD1 on 6 matching bases. CDR3 length: 12 residues. The V end was cut by 2 bases, the J end by 7 bases, with 9 bases between. From germline, CDR1 is KGHSH and CDR2 LQKENI.

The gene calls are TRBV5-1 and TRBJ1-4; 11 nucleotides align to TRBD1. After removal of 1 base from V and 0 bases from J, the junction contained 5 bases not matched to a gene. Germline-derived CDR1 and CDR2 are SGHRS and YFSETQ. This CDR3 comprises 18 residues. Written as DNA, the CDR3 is TGCGCCAGCAGCTTGAGCGGGACAGGGGGTGCAACTAATGAAAAACTGTTTTTT. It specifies CASSLSGTGGATNEKLFF.

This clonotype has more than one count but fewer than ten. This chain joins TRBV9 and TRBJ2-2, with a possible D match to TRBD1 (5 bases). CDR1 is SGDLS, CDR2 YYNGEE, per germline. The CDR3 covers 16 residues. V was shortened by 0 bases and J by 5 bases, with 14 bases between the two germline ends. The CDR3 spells CASSVEVFRATGELFF. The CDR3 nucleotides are TGTGCCAGCAGCGTAGAAGTTTTCAGGGCAACCGGGGAGCTGTTTTTT.

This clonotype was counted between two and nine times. The CDR3 nucleotides are TGTGCCAGCTCACCTTATGGACAGGGGATGGAGACCCAGTACTTC. This encodes CASSPYGQGMETQYF. V usage is TRBV18 and J usage is TRBJ2-5; 9 bases agree with TRBD1. Trimming at V came to 3 bases and at J to 5 bases, leaving 7 bases not matched to a gene. The germline CDR1 and CDR2 sequences are KGHSH and LQKENI. The CDR3 is made up of 15 amino acids.

The CDR3 protein is CSANHNEQFF. CDR3 nucleotides: TGCAGTGCTAATCACAATGAGCAGTTCTTC. The chain links TRBV20-1 to TRBJ2-1; D not certain. The CDR3 runs 10 residues. V was trimmed by 4 bases and J by 5 bases, leaving 3 bases between them. Germline V CDR1 and CDR2: DFQATT, SNEGSKA (reference sequence).

The CDR3 is CASRTTGSGELFF. The CDR3 bases are TGTGCCAGCAGGACAACAGGGAGCGGGGAGCTGTTTTTT. The V call is TRBV6-2 or TRBV6-3, the J call TRBJ2-2, with D tentatively TRBD1 (6 bases). The CDR3 spans 13 residues. CDR1 MNHEY and CDR2 SVGEGT come from the germline V gene. V gave up 6 bases and J gave up 7 bases, with 12 bases separating them.

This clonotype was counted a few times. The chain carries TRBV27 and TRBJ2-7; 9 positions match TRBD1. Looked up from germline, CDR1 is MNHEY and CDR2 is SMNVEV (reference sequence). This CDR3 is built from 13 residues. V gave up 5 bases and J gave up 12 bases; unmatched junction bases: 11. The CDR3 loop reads CASSPAPGTGLYF. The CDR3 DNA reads TGTGCCAGCAGTCCCGCTCCCGGGACAGGGTTGTACTTC.

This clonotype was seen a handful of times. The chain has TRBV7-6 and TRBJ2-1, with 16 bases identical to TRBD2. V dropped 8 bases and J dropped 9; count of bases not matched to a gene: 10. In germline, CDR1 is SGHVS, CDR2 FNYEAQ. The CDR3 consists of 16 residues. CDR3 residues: CASAPVGLAGGSEQFF. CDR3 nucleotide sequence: TGTGCCAGCGCCCCGGTGGGACTAGCGGGGGGGAGTGAGCAGTTCTTC.

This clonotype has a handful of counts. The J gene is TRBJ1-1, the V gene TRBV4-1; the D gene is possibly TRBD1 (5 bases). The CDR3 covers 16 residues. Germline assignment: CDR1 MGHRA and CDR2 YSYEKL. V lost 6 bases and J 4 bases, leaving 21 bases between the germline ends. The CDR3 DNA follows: TGCGCCAGCAGTACATACTTTCGGGGGGAAGGCACTGAAGCTTTCTTT. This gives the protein CASSTYFRGEGTEAFF.

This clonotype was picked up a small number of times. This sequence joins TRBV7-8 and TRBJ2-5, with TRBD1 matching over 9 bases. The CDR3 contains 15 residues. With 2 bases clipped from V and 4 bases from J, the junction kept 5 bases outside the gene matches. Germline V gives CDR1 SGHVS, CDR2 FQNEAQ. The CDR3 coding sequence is TGTGCCAGCAGCTTACCCACGGACAGGGGAGAGACCCAGTACTTC. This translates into CASSLPTDRGETQYF.

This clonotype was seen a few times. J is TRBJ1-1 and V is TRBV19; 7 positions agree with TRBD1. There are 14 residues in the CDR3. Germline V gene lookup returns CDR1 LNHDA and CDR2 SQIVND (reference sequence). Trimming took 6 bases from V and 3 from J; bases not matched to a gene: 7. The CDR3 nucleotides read TGTGCCAGTAGGCCTGTGACAGGGTACACTGAAGCTTTCTTT. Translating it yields CASRPVTGYTEAFF.

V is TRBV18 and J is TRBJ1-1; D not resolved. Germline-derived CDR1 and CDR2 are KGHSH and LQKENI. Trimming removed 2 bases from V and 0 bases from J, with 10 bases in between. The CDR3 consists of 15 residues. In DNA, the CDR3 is TGTGCCAGCTCACCAATGGGCCGGTTGAACACTGAAGCTTTCTTT. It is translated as CASSPMGRLNTEAFF.

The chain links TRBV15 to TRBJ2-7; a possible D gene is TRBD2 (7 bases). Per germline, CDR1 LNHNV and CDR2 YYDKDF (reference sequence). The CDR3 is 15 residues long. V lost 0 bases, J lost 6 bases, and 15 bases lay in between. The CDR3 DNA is TGTGCCACCAGCAGAGATCCGGGGGGCCCCTCCGAGCAGTACTTC. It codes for CATSRDPGGPSEQYF.

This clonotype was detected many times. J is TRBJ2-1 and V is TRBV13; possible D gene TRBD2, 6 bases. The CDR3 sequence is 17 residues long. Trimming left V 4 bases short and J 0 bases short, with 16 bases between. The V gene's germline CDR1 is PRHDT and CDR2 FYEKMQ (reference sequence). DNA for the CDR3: TGTGCCAGCAGCTCTGGCGGGGTGACGGGCTCCTACAATGAGCAGTTCTTC. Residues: CASSSGGVTGSYNEQFF.

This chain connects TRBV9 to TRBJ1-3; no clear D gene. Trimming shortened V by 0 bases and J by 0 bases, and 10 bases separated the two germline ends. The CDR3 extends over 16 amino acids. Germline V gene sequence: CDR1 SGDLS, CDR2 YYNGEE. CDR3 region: CASSVGTFGSGNTIYF. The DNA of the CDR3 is TGTGCCAGCAGCGTAGGGACTTTCGGCTCTGGAAACACCATATATTTT.

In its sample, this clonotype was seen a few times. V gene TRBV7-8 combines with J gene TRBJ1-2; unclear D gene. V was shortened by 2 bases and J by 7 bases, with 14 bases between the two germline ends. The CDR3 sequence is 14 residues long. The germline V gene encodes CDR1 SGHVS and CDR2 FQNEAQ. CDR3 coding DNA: TGTGCCAGCAGCTTAAATTTGGCGGGAAGTGGCTACACCTTC. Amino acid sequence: CASSLNLAGSGYTF.

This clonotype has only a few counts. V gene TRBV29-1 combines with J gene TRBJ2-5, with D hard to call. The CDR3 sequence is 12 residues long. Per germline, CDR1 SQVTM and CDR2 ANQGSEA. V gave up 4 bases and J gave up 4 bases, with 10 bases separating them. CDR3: CSVVEPRETQYF. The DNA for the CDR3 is TGCAGCGTTGTCGAACCCCGAGAGACCCAGTACTTC.

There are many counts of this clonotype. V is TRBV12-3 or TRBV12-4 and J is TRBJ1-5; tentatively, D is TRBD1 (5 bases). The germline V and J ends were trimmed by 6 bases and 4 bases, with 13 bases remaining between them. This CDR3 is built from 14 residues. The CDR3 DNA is TGTGCCAGCAGCCCGGCGGGGGATAATCAGCCCCAGCATTTT. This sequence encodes CASSPAGDNQPQHF.